The 20 T cell receptor beta chains below all came from one sample that was sequenced in a study of regulatory T cells in long-lasting Graves disease. The time point was: newly diagnosed GD, antithyroid drugs for less than 3 months. The TCR library used RNA extracted from PBMCs. CDR3-region Arm-PCR and iRepertoire HTBI primers produced the TCR beta libraries. From the multiplex PCR reads, TCRdb called clonotypes with MiXCR, one entry per CDR3 protein. Of about 450,000 distinct CDR3 sequences listed, 16% are singletons. This same sample was also taken into another study, of T cells in Graves' hyperthyroidism and ophthalmopathy.

This sample comprised peripheral blood mononuclear cells (PBMCs), obtained at new diagnosis, from a patient treated with antithyroid drugs. Every receptor here comes from a woman younger than 45 with Graves disease.

This clonotype has at least ten counts. This chain links TRBV6-2 or TRBV6-3 with TRBJ2-1, with a possible D match to TRBD2 (6 bases). The CDR3 contains 13 residues. V shed 5 bases and J shed 8 bases, with 13 bases lying between them. Germline CDR1 reads MNHEY; CDR2 reads SVGEGT. The CDR3 DNA reads TGTGCCAGCAGTGAACGGGGGTCCGATGAGCAGTTCTTC. Translation gives CASSERGSDEQFF.

This clonotype was seen many times. The chain has TRBV20-1 and TRBJ1-4, with a weak D call TRBD1 (6 bases). Trimming took 6 bases from V and 8 from J, leaving 19 bases between them. Germline CDR1 and CDR2: DFQATT and SNEGSKA (reference sequence). The CDR3 has 14 residues. CDR3 bases: TGCAGTGCACTGTGGCCAGGGGTCAGGGAAAAACTGTTTTTT. Its protein product is CSALWPGVREKLFF.

This clonotype occurred many times. CDR3 sequence: CASSYYPGQGGPNTEAFF. CDR3 sequence (DNA): TGTGCCAGCAGTTACTACCCGGGACAGGGGGGCCCCAACACTGAAGCTTTCTTT. The rearrangement uses TRBV6-2 or TRBV6-3 and TRBJ1-1, with 11 bases fitting TRBD1. Looked up from germline, CDR1 is MNHEY and CDR2 is SVGEGT. The CDR3 sequence is 18 residues long. The V segment lost 1 base and the J segment 2 bases; nucleotides outside the gene matches: 9.

The sample holds a few counts of this clonotype. The chain links TRBV18 to TRBJ2-7, with TRBD2 matching over 12 bases. In germline, CDR1 is KGHSH, CDR2 LQKENI. The CDR3 totals 14 residues. J was trimmed by 7 bases and V by 4 bases; bases with no gene match: 5. The CDR3 DNA reads TGTGCCAGCTCACAGGTTGGACTAGCGGGAGAGCAGTACTTC. Encoded protein: CASSQVGLAGEQYF.

This chain connects TRBV12-3 or TRBV12-4 to TRBJ2-5; D is undetermined. The CDR3 covers 15 residues. V was trimmed by 1 base and J by 4 bases, leaving 13 bases between them. The CDR3 DNA sequence: TGTGCCAGCAGTTTAGGGTGGCCGATGGGAGAGACCCAGTACTTC. Its translation: CASSLGWPMGETQYF.

CDR3 coding DNA: TGTGCCAGCAGCCATCTCCTCCGGACAGATACGCAGTATTTT. Protein product: CASSHLLRTDTQYF. The rearrangement joins TRBV11-2 to TRBJ2-3; D is ambiguous. Germline lookup yields CDR1 SGHAT and CDR2 FQNNGV. The CDR3 covers 14 residues. Trimming removed 5 bases at V and 3 bases at J, with 12 bases between.

This clonotype has at least ten counts. J is TRBJ1-1 and V is TRBV18; the D gene is possibly TRBD1 (5 bases). With 2 bases removed from V and 4 bases from J, the gap between germline ends came to 14 bases. This CDR3 comprises 15 residues. In germline, CDR1 is KGHSH, CDR2 LQKENI. The CDR3 protein is CASSPGAGLGTEAFF. DNA for the CDR3: TGTGCCAGCTCACCAGGGGCAGGGCTGGGCACTGAAGCTTTCTTT.

CDR3 amino acids: CASSRRQGMNQPQHF. The CDR3 coding sequence is TGTGCCAGCAGCCGCAGACAGGGAATGAATCAGCCCCAGCATTTT. V usage is TRBV3-1 and J usage is TRBJ1-5; 7 bases fit TRBD1. Unmatched junction bases numbered 7, after V lost 4 bases and J lost 4 bases. This CDR3 contains 15 residues. From germline, CDR1 is LGHDT and CDR2 YNNKEL (reference sequence).

This chain connects TRBV15 to TRBJ2-2; 10 nucleotides align to TRBD2. V dropped 3 bases and J dropped 2; count of bases not matched to a gene: 6. Germline V gives CDR1 LNHNV, CDR2 YYDKDF (reference sequence). CDR3 length: 17 residues. The CDR3 loop reads CATSRLGLASNTGELFF. CDR3 bases: TGTGCCACCAGCAGGCTGGGACTAGCGAGTAACACCGGGGAGCTGTTTTTT.

This clonotype appeared many times. The chain carries TRBV30 and TRBJ2-1; 9 nucleotides align to TRBD2. Unmatched junction bases numbered 2, after V lost 5 bases and J lost 6 bases. CDR3 length equals 12 residues. Germline CDR1 GTSNPN, CDR2 SVGIG (reference sequence). The CDR3, as DNA: TGTGCCTGGTCGACTAGCGGCAATGAGCAGTTCTTC. This codes for CAWSTSGNEQFF.

The chain carries TRBV12-3 or TRBV12-4 and TRBJ2-2; 9 bases agree with TRBD2. The CDR3 is 17 residues long. V shed 6 bases, J shed 5 bases, and the junction held 13 bases outside the gene matches. The CDR3 region is CASSPLPPREGTGELFF. CDR3 sequence (DNA): TGTGCCAGCAGCCCCCTCCCTCCGCGGGAGGGGACCGGGGAGCTGTTTTTT.

This clonotype was seen a few times. The chain recombines TRBV18 with TRBJ2-1; no reliable D call. The V gene's germline CDR1 is KGHSH and CDR2 LQKENI. CDR3 length equals 14 residues. V was clipped by 0 bases and J by 4 bases, with 7 bases between them. The CDR3 spells CASSPPMVYNEQFF. The DNA of the CDR3 is TGTGCCAGCTCACCACCCATGGTGTACAATGAGCAGTTCTTC.

This clonotype appeared many times. The V call is TRBV2, the J call TRBJ2-2; D remains unclear. The CDR3 runs 14 residues. Germline V gene sequence: CDR1 SNHLY, CDR2 FYNNEI. Trimming stripped 4 bases from V and 0 bases from J, with 6 bases between. This chain's CDR3 is CASSAGANTGELFF. The DNA for the CDR3 is TGTGCCAGCAGTGCTGGCGCGAACACCGGGGAGCTGTTTTTT. Full variable domain (outside the CDR3, taken from reference TRBV2 and TRBJ2-2): EPEVTQTPSHQVTQMGQEVILRCVPISNHLYFYWYRQILGQKVEFLVSFYNNEISEKSEIFDDQFSVERPDGSNFTLKIRSTKLEDSAMYFCASSAGANTGELFFGEGSRLTVL.

V and J are TRBV29-1 and TRBJ2-7, with D perhaps TRBD1 (5 bases). The CDR3 has 13 residues. Germline V gene lookup returns CDR1 SQVTM and CDR2 ANQGSEA. V lost 4 bases and J 3 bases, leaving 13 bases between the germline ends. The DNA for the CDR3 is TGCAGCGTTGGACCCGACAGCCTCTACGAGCAGTACTTC. The encoded protein is CSVGPDSLYEQYF.

Ten or more counts support this clonotype. This chain uses TRBV28 with TRBJ2-3, with 8 bases lining up with TRBD2. The CDR3 loop spans 16 amino acids. V shed 5 bases, J shed 4 bases, and the junction held 11 bases outside the gene matches. Germline-derived CDR1 and CDR2 are MDHEN and SYDVKM. The CDR3 spells CASSHSGIGGADTQYF. The CDR3 DNA reads TGTGCCAGCAGTCATAGCGGGATCGGTGGTGCAGATACGCAGTATTTT.

This clonotype was picked up many times. The chain combines TRBV15 with TRBJ2-7, with 9 bases identical to TRBD1. The CDR3 sequence is 18 residues long. V shed 2 bases, J shed 5 bases, and the junction held 16 bases outside the gene matches. Germline CDR1 LNHNV, CDR2 YYDKDF (reference sequence). CDR3 amino acids: CATSRLLEGTGSIDEQYF. The CDR3 DNA follows: TGTGCCACCAGCAGACTCCTCGAAGGGACAGGGTCTATAGACGAGCAGTACTTC.

CDR3 sequence: CASSNPLGSGSHDTQYF. The CDR3 DNA follows: TGTGCCAGCAGTAACCCTCTGGGTAGCGGGAGCCACGATACGCAGTATTTT. This sequence joins TRBV28 and TRBJ2-3; 9 bases agree with TRBD2. The CDR3 covers 17 residues. J gave up 6 bases and V 5 bases, and 15 bases lay outside the gene matches. Germline assignment: CDR1 MDHEN and CDR2 SYDVKM.

This clonotype was found many times. This chain uses TRBV20-1 with TRBJ1-5; TRBD1 agrees at 8 bases. The ends lost 5 bases at V and 3 bases at J; junction bases unmatched: 6. Germline V gene sequence: CDR1 DFQATT, CDR2 SNEGSKA (reference sequence). CDR3 length equals 14 residues. CDR3 sequence: CSASEGQVNQPQHF. In DNA, the CDR3 is TGCAGTGCTTCAGAGGGACAGGTCAATCAGCCCCAGCATTTT.

This clonotype was recorded at least ten times. The chain couples TRBV20-1 to TRBJ1-4; perhaps TRBD1 as D (5 bases). Germline V CDR1 and CDR2: DFQATT, SNEGSKA (reference sequence). The CDR3 is 13 residues long. Trimming cost V 3 bases and J 6 bases, with 11 bases left between them. CDR3 region: CSASEGIDEKLFF. The CDR3 DNA reads as TGCAGTGCTAGTGAGGGGATCGATGAAAAACTGTTTTTT.

This clonotype was picked up many times. The V gene is TRBV10-3, the J gene TRBJ1-1; D call uncertain. V lost 5 bases to trimming and J lost 1 base, with 8 bases between them. The germline gives CDR1 ENHRY, CDR2 SYGVKD. This CDR3 is 13 amino acids long. CDR3 sequence: CAISPTQNTEAFF. CDR3 nucleotides: TGTGCCATCAGTCCGACACAGAACACTGAAGCTTTCTTT.